This T cell receptor (beta chain) was profiled in a study of cytomegalovirus exposure and HLA in healthy donors. The CDR3 spans 15 residues. Trimming left V 4 bases short and J 1 base short, with 11 bases between. Germline assignment: CDR1 WNHNN and CDR2 SYGVQD (reference sequence). The PCR was carried out with 60 Vbeta primers and 13 Jbeta primers. The repertoire was sequenced with immunoSEQ multiplex PCR; TCRdb's copy has only in-frame clones and lacks some. The sample shows about 190,000 clones, 70% to 80% of them seen only once. The receptor was isolated from a woman aged 25-40 years in good health and CMV-seropositive. The material sequenced was PBMCs. V is TRBV10-1 and J is TRBJ1-3; D is possibly TRBD1 (5 bases). The CDR3 coding sequence is TGCGCCAGCAGTGTACCCGGGGGGTCTGGAAACACCATATATTTT. Its translation is CASSVPGGSGNTIYF.